A selection of T cell receptor beta chains follows, all from one sample in a study of human T cells and chemical hapten exposure. TCRdb re-derived calls from the RACE reads in MiXCR, one entry per CDR3 protein. Of 80,000 to 100,000 distinct CDR3 sequences in the sample, 8.5% to 12% are singletons; the top ten hold around 5%. The sequences come from whole blood, collected in connection with sensitization to the hapten diphenylcyclopropenone (DPC). The source of these receptors is a woman aged 50 to 60 with alopecia areata. Some clones in this sample may be carry-over from other donors' samples. CDR3s include the opening cysteine and the closing phenylalanine or tryptophan. D genes are given only for firm matches. Not every row has a clone size; where given, it reads once, few, many or a size class.

CDR3 protein | CDR3 DNA | CDR3 length | V gene | clone size | D gene | J gene
CASSPRDGYIGLEEAFF | TGCGCCAGCAGCCCCCGGGACGGTTATATTGGATTGGAAGAGGCTTTCTTT | 17 | TRBV4-1 | many | NA | TRBJ1-1
CASSIGTGGSGANVLTF | TGTGCCAGTAGTATAGGGACAGGGGGATCTGGGGCCAACGTCCTGACTTTC | 17 | TRBV19 | NA | TRBD1 | TRBJ2-6
CASSPGLASDTQYF | TGTGCCAGCAGCCCAGGTCTGGCGTCGGATACGCAGTATTTT | 14 | TRBV7-2 | NA | NA | TRBJ2-3
CASSAIREAKNIQYF | TGTGCCAGCAGTGCAATCCGGGAAGCCAAAAACATTCAGTACTTC | 15 | TRBV7-9 | many | NA | TRBJ2-4
CASSTTGLAGAFGHEQFF | TGTGCCAGCAGCACAACGGGACTAGCGGGAGCGTTCGGCCATGAGCAGTTCTTC | 18 | TRBV13 | NA | TRBD2 | TRBJ2-1
CASSQDSVYEQYF | TGTGCCAGCAGCCAAGATAGCGTCTACGAGCAGTACTTC | 13 | TRBV14 | NA | NA | TRBJ2-7
CASSEAGTTVNEQYF | TGTGCCAGCAGCGAAGCCGGGACTACTGTGAACGAGCAGTACTTC | 15 | TRBV7-2 | NA | TRBD2 | TRBJ2-7
CASRVVSYEQYF | TGTGCCAGCAGGGTAGTGTCCTACGAGCAGTACTTC | 12 | TRBV2 | few | NA | TRBJ2-7
CASSPKPGELFF | TGTGCCAGCAGCCCGAAGCCCGGGGAGCTGTTTTTT | 12 | TRBV14 | many | NA | TRBJ2-2
CAISDRLAGGPNQETQYF | TGTGCCATCAGTGACAGACTAGCGGGAGGGCCTAACCAAGAGACCCAGTACTTC | 18 | TRBV10-3 | many | TRBD2 | TRBJ2-5
CASSQDRRLGTQYF | TGCGCCAGCAGCCAAGATAGGAGATTGGGGACCCAGTACTTC | 14 | TRBV4-3 | many | NA | TRBJ2-5
CASSFLGTENYIEQFF | TGTGCCAGCAGTTTCCTGGGGACAGAAAACTACATTGAGCAGTTCTTC | 16 | TRBV12-3/TRBV12-4 | NA | TRBD1 | TRBJ2-1
CASSSKGGRNEILFF | TGTGCCAGCAGCTCCAAGGGGGGGCGGAATGAAATACTGTTTTTT | 15 | TRBV7-9 | NA | NA | TRBJ1-4
CSVTGLAPYNEQIF | TGCAGCGTCACGGGACTAGCTCCTTACAATGAGCAGATCTTC | 14 | TRBV29-1 | NA | TRBD2 | TRBJ2-1
CASSLGLVAYNEQFF | TGTGCCAGCAGCTTGGGCCTAGTCGCCTACAATGAGCAGTTCTTC | 15 | TRBV5-4 | many | NA | TRBJ2-1
CASSWGLREEDTQYF | TGTGCCAGCAGTTGGGGACTCCGGGAGGAAGATACGCAGTATTTT | 15 | TRBV6-5 | few | TRBD2 | TRBJ2-3
CASQTVSEQYF | TGTGCCAGCCAGACAGTATCCGAGCAGTACTTC | 11 | TRBV28 | many | NA | TRBJ2-7
CASTLSGALQETQYF | TGTGCCAGCACCCTCAGCGGAGCCCTCCAAGAGACCCAGTACTTC | 15 | TRBV2 | few | NA | TRBJ2-5
CASSLDGGLGTDTQYF | TGTGCCAGCAGCTTGGACGGCGGCCTAGGGACAGATACGCAGTATTTT | 16 | TRBV5-4 | NA | NA | TRBJ2-3
CASSLIGQGVHTQYF | TGTGCCAGCAGCTTAATAGGACAGGGGGTGCATACGCAGTATTTT | 15 | TRBV7-6 | many | TRBD1 | TRBJ2-3
CASSYTTSGNTGELFF | TGCGCCAGCAGCTACACGACTAGCGGCAACACCGGGGAGCTGTTTTTT | 16 | TRBV5-1 | few | TRBD2 | TRBJ2-2
CSAIPLTRRGQREQFF | TGCAGTGCTATCCCCCTTACCCGGCGGGGGCAGAGGGAGCAGTTCTTC | 16 | TRBV20-1 | many | NA | TRBJ2-1
CSVGSNEQFF | TGCAGCGTGGGGTCCAATGAGCAGTTCTTC | 10 | TRBV29-1 | few | NA | TRBJ2-1
CASRIKEANVLTF | TGTGCCAGCCGCATAAAAGAGGCCAACGTCCTGACTTTC | 13 | TRBV6-1 | few | NA | TRBJ2-6
CASSTTVVGNTIYF | TGTGCCAGCAGTACGACAGTAGTGGGAAACACCATATATTTT | 14 | TRBV6-6 | few | NA | TRBJ1-3
CASRPDGNQPQHF | TGTGCCAGCAGACCCGACGGCAATCAGCCCCAGCATTTT | 13 | TRBV12-3/TRBV12-4 | many | NA | TRBJ1-5
CASSPTAGGAGELFF | TGCGCCAGCAGCCCAACAGCGGGAGGGGCCGGGGAGCTGTTTTTT | 15 | TRBV5-1 | many | TRBD2 | TRBJ2-2
CASSISGDSYEQYF | TGTGCCAGTAGTATAAGCGGAGATAGCTACGAGCAGTACTTC | 14 | TRBV19 | few | NA | TRBJ2-7
CASSPSQGTNEKLFF | TGTGCCAGCTCACCAAGCCAGGGGACTAATGAAAAACTGTTTTTT | 15 | TRBV18 | NA | NA | TRBJ1-4
CASSLSPPGNTGELFF | TGTGCCAGCAGCTTATCTCCACCCGGGAACACCGGGGAGCTGTTTTTT | 16 | TRBV7-2 | NA | NA | TRBJ2-2
CSAPGDRPYEQYF | TGCAGTGCTCCGGGAGACAGACCTTACGAGCAGTACTTC | 13 | TRBV20-1 | NA | NA | TRBJ2-7
CASRPGQVGKQFF | TGTGCCAGCAGGCCGGGACAGGTTGGAAAGCAGTTCTTC | 13 | TRBV12-3/TRBV12-4 | NA | TRBD1 | TRBJ2-1
CASVGRSSYNEQFF | TGTGCCAGCGTTGGACGGAGCTCCTACAATGAGCAGTTCTTC | 14 | TRBV27 | many | NA | TRBJ2-1
CASRLTGGTETQYF | TGTGCCAGCAGACTCACAGGGGGCACGGAGACCCAGTACTTC | 14 | TRBV2 | many | TRBD1 | TRBJ2-5
CASCWREVDNEQFF | TGTGCTAGTTGTTGGCGGGAGGTTGACAATGAGCAGTTCTTC | 14 | TRBV12-5 | few | TRBD2 | TRBJ2-1
CASSHRVDSPLHF | TGTGCCAGCAGTCACAGGGTTGATTCACCCCTCCACTTT | 13 | TRBV27 | many | NA | TRBJ1-6
CASSLTRLSTDTQYF | TGTGCCAGCAGTTTGACTAGACTTTCCACAGATACGCAGTATTTT | 15 | TRBV27 | NA | NA | TRBJ2-3
CASRPSGANVLTF | TGTGCCAGTAGACCCTCTGGGGCCAACGTCCTGACTTTC | 13 | TRBV19 | few | NA | TRBJ2-6
CSARGEGATEAFF | TGCAGTGCTAGAGGGGAGGGGGCTACTGAAGCTTTCTTT | 13 | TRBV20-1 | few | TRBD1 | TRBJ1-1
CASSMNNEQFF | TGTGCCAGTAGTATGAACAATGAGCAGTTCTTC | 11 | TRBV19 | NA | NA | TRBJ2-1
CASTTRQETQYF | TGTGCCAGCACCACCAGGCAAGAGACCCAGTACTTC | 12 | TRBV7-8 | few | NA | TRBJ2-5
CSAGKQGPSNYGYTF | TGCAGTGCTGGCAAACAAGGACCGTCGAACTATGGCTACACCTTC | 15 | TRBV20-1 | few | NA | TRBJ1-2